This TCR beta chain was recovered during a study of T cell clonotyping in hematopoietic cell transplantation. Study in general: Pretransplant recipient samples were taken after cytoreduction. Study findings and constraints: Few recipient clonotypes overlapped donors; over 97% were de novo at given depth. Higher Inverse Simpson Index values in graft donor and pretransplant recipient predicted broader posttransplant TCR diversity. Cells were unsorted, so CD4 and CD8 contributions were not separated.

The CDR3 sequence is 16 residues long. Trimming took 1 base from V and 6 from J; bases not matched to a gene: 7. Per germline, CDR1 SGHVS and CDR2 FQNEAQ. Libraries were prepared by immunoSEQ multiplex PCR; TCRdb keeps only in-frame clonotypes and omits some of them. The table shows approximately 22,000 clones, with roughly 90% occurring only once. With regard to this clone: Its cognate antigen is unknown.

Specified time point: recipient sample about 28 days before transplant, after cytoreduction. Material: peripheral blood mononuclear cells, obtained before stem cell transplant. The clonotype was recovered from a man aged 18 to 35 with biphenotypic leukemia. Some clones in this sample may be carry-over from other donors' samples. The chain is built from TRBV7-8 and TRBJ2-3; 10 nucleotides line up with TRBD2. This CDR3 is CASSLGASGGGDTQYF. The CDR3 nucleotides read TGTGCCAGCAGCTTAGGGGCTAGCGGGGGAGGCGATACGCAGTATTTT.